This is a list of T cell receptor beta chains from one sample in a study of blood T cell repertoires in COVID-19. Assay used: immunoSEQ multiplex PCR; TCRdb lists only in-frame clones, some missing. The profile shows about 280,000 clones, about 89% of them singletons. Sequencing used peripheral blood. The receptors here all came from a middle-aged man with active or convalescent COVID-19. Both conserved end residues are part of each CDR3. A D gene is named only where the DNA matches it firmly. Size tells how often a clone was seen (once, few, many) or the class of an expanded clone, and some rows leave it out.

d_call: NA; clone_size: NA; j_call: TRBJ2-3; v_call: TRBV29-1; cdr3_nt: TGCAGCGTTGAGACGGGGGCGGGGGCAGATACGCAGTATTTT; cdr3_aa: CSVETGAGADTQYF
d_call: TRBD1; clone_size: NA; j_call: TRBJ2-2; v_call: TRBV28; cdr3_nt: TGTGCCGGACAGGGGGCAGGAACCGGGGAGCTGTTTTTT; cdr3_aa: CAGQGAGTGELFF
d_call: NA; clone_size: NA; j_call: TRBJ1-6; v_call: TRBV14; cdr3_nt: TGTGCCAGCAGCCAAGATCTACAGAGAAATAATTCACCCCTCCACTTT; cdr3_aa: CASSQDLQRNNSPLHF
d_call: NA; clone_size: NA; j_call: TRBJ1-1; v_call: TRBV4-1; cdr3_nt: TGCGCCAGCAGCCCCCAACAGTCGGACACTGAAGCTTTCTTT; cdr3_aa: CASSPQQSDTEAFF
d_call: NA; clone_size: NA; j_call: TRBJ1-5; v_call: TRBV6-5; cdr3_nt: TGTGCCAGCAGTCCCTCCCTATATAGCAATCAGCCCCAGCATTTT; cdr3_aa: CASSPSLYSNQPQHF
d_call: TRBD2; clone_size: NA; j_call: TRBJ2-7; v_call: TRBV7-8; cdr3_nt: TGTGCCAGCAGCCTGGGACTAGAATACGAGCAGTACTTC; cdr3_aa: CASSLGLEYEQYF
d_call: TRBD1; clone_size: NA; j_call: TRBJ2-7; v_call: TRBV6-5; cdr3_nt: TGTGCCAGCAGTTACTCGCGACAGGGGGCCTACGAGCAGTACTTC; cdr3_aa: CASSYSRQGAYEQYF
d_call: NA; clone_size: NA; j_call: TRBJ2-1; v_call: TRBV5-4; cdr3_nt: TGTGCCAGCAGACTAGACCCGACCAGCTCCTACAATGAGCAGTTCTTC; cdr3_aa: CASRLDPTSSYNEQFF
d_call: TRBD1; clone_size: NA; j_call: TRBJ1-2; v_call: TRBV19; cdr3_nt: TGTGCCAGTAGTCTTGGACAGGGACGAAACTATGGCTACACCTTC; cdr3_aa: CASSLGQGRNYGYTF
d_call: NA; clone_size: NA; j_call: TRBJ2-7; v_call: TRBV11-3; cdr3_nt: TGTGCCAGCAGCTTAGTCGGGACTTTTGGCGAGCAGTACTTC; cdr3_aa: CASSLVGTFGEQYF
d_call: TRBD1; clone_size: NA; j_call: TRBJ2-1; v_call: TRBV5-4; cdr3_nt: TGTGCCAGCAGTCGTGCCGGGACAGGGTACAATGAGCAGTTCTTC; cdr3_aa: CASSRAGTGYNEQFF
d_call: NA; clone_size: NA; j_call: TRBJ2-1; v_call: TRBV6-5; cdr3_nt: TGTGCCAGCCTGGGGGCGGGAGTCAATGAGCAGTTCTTC; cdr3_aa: CASLGAGVNEQFF
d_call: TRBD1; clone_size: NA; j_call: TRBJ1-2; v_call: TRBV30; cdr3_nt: TGTGCCTGGACTCCGGGACAGGGGGCTTATGGCTACACCTTC; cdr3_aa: CAWTPGQGAYGYTF
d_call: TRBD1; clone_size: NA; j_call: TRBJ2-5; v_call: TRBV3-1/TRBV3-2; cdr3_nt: TGTGCCAGCAGCCAACGGGACAGGATAGAGACCCAGTACTTC; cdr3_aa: CASSQRDRIETQYF
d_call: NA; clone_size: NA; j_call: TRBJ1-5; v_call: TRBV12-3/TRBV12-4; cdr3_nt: TGTGCCAGCAGCTCGCCCGGGAGTCAGCCCCAGCATTTT; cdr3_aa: CASSSPGSQPQHF
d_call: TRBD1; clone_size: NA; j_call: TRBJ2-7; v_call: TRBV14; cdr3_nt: TGTGCCAGCAGCCAAACCGGACAGGGGAGCGAGCAGTACTTC; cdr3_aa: CASSQTGQGSEQYF
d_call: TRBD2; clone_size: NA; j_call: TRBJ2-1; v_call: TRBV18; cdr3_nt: TGTGCCAGCTTAATCACTAGCGGGGTTAACAATGAGCAGTTCTTC; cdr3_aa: CASLITSGVNNEQFF
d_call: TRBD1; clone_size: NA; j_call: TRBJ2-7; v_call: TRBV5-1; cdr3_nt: TGCGCCAGCGGGACAGGAAGAACCTACGAGCAGTACTTC; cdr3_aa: CASGTGRTYEQYF
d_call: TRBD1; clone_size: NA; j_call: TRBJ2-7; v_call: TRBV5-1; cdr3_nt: TGCGCCAGCAGCTTGGATGGACAGGGGGCGAGGGAGCAGTACTTC; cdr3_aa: CASSLDGQGAREQYF
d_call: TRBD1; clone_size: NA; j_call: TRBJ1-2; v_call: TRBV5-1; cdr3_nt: TGCGCCAGCAGCTTGGGGACAGGGATTGGTGGCTACACCTTC; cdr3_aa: CASSLGTGIGGYTF
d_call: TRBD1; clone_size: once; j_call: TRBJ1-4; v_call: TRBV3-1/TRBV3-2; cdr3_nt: TGTGCCAGCAGCCAAGATTGGGCAGGGGGGAATGAAAAACTGTTTTTT; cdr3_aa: CASSQDWAGGNEKLFF
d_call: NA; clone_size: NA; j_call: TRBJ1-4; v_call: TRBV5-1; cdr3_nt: TGCGCCAGCAGCTTGGGAAGGGGGAATGAAAAACTGTTTTTT; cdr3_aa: CASSLGRGNEKLFF
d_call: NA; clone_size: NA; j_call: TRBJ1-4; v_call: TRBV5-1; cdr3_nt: TGCGCCAGCAGCTTGACAGGGTCCAGTAATGAAAAACTGTTTTTT; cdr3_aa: CASSLTGSSNEKLFF
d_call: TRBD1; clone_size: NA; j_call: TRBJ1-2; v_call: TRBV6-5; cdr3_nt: TGTGCCAGCAGTTACCGACAGGGGGCCTATGGCTACACCTTC; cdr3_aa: CASSYRQGAYGYTF
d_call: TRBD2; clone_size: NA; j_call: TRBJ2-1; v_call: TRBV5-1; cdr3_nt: TGCGCCAGCAGCTTCCCGAGCGGGAGCCCGAATGAGCAGTTCTTC; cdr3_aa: CASSFPSGSPNEQFF
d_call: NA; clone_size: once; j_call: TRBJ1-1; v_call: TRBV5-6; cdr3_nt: TGTGCCAGCAGCTCGATACAGGGAACTGAAGCTTTCTTT; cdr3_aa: CASSSIQGTEAFF
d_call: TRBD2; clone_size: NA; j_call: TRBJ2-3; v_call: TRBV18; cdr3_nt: TGTGCCAGCCGCAGCGGGATAGGCACAGATACGCAGTATTTT; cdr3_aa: CASRSGIGTDTQYF
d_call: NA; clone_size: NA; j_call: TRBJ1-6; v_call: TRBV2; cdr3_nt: TGTGCCAGCAGTACCCAGACTGATTCACCCCTCCACTTT; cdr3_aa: CASSTQTDSPLHF
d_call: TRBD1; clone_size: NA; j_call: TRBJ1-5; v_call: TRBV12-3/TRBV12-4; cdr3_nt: TGTGCCAGCAGTTCAAACAGGGGACAGCCCCAGCATTTT; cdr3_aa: CASSSNRGQPQHF
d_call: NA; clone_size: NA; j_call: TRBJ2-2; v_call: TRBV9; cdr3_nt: TGTGCCAGCAACAAAAACAGGGTTACGAACACCGGGGAGCTGTTTTTT; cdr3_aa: CASNKNRVTNTGELFF
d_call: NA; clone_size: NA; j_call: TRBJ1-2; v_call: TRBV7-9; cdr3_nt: TGTGCCAGCAGCTTAGTGTGGACAGCTGATGGCTACACCTTC; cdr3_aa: CASSLVWTADGYTF
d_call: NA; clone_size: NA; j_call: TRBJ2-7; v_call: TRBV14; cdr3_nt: TGTGCCAGCAGCCAAGCTCAGGTGGGCGAGCAGTACTTC; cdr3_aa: CASSQAQVGEQYF
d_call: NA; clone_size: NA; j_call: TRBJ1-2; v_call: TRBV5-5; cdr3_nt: TGTGCCAGCAGCCTGGGCGGCTCCACGGGCTACACCTTC; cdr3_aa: CASSLGGSTGYTF